The T cell receptor (beta chain) described here comes from a study of monozygotic twins with inflammatory bowel disease (dated by TCRdb to about 2019). In terms of the full investigation: The full study comprised about 28 monozygotic twin pairs: nine German pairs (four IBD-concordant, five IBD-discordant) and 19 IBD-discordant Danish pairs. Each individual had, on average, about 151 000 unique TCRalpha sequences and 181 000 unique TCRbeta sequences available for analysis. Within discordant pairs, disease-associated traits were sought mainly by comparing IBD patients with their genetically identical healthy co-twins. Study-wide conclusions, independent of this receptor: TCRbeta repertoire diversity, by inverse Simpson index, was decreased in IBD patients compared with their healthy co-twins. Fewer clonotypes were shared with other individuals by IBD patients than by healthy twins, most markedly in patients showing signs of disease activity. No single strong signal or clonotype linked to IBD turned up in the results, so the idea that one exists was not supported. Different T cell subtypes could not be distinguished in the analysis. Because patients received different immunosuppressive treatments, the repertoires may have picked up extra background noise and variability between individuals. Repertoire similarity did not differ between concordant and discordant twins, which could be due to limited statistical power.

The receptor library was made with 5' RACE. Each TCR library was prepared from around 3.5 ug of total RNA. cDNA was synthesized with SMARTScribe reverse transcriptase in eight separate reactions per sample. During cDNA synthesis, template switching introduced unique molecular identifiers that contained a 6-nucleotide sample barcode. TCRalpha and TCRbeta cDNA was amplified by two nested PCRs of about 15 and 9 cycles, with bead purification after each PCR. Before amplification, cDNA was treated with uracil DNA-glycosylase and purified using the QIAquick PCR purification kit. The second PCR was the step at which Illumina TruSeq-compatible adapters and sample-specific barcodes were added. Library quality and concentration were checked on TapeStation and Qubit, and libraries were pooled at around 4.7 ng each. Sequencing of pooled libraries was carried out on an Illumina HiSeq2500 single-index Rapid Run using 2 x 100 bp reads and custom sequencing primers. The authors processed their data as follows. MiGEC version 1.2.6 was used for UMI-based consensus assembly, which corrected PCR and sequencing errors. V(D)J alignment, clonotype assembly and CDR3 extraction were performed with MiXCR version 2.1.1. To normalise gene usage, clonotype sharing and MAIT/NKT TCR abundance, the top 1000, 10 000 and 20 000 clonotypes in each sample were analysed. After downsampling to 27 000 UMIs, diversity was calculated as the inverse Simpson index using the vegan R package. Paired Mann-Whitney U tests were applied to discordant twin pairs, with Benjamini-Hochberg correction for multiple testing. Once TCRdb had reprocessed the reads, it stored one entry per CDR3 protein sequence and supplied no DNA. What appears here as the V and J calls and clone size reflects TCRdb's work, not the paper's. The record for this sample contains about 160,000 distinct CDR3 sequences. The ten largest clones capture 2.8% of the sample.

The CDR3 covers 12 residues, taking in both the cysteine and the phenylalanine. The DNA sequence is not available. CDR1 and CDR2 are read off the germline V gene as SNHLY and FYNNEI. A roughly 2.4 ml peripheral blood sample was drawn into PAXgene tubes per donor and stored at -80°C. Without any T cell sorting, total RNA was extracted from whole blood using the PAXgene blood miRNA kit on an automated QIAcube. Peripheral blood from monozygotic twin pairs who were concordant or discordant for inflammatory bowel disease underwent deep TCRalpha and TCRbeta repertoire profiling using unique molecular barcoding. For every twin pair, smoking habits were documented, and each individual was categorised as a current, former or never smoker. Notes on this clonotype: Its antigen is unknown.

Specimen: blood. The chain employs TRBV2 and TRBJ1-1. The sequence came from a human donor with ulcerative colitis or Crohn's disease, or a healthy co-twin of an affected twin (not recorded which). The CDR3 protein sequence reads: CASRGDYTEAFF.